The clone carrying this T cell receptor (beta chain) was found many times. What it binds is not known. The sample comes from a study of tumor and adjacent non-tumor tissue in lung cancer. Study-wide background: Patients were aged about 30 to 80, roughly nine men and about 5 women, stage I to III.

The library came from three nested PCR rounds adapted from ARM-PCR protocols. TCRdb called the multiplex PCR reads again in MiXCR, with one record for every CDR3 protein. The repertoire has 95,000 to 150,000 distinct CDR3 sequences, roughly 67% of them found once; the top ten carry about 13%. The template was RNA from unsorted bulk tissue. CDR1 is SGHAT and CDR2 is FQNNGV in the germline V gene. Trimming removed 6 bases from V and 2 bases from J; junction bases left unmatched: 4. This CDR3 is 15 amino acids long. Study findings and constraints: Significantly higher TCR diversity was found in tumor than normal lung. In normal lung, the top 100 clones were significantly more dominant than in tumor.

The sequence came from a man aged 30 to 45 with non-small cell lung cancer. The chain recombines TRBV11-2 with TRBJ2-1; 10 positions match TRBD2. What was sequenced was lung tumor tissue. CDR3 nucleotide sequence: TGTGCCAGCAGAACCGGGACTAGCGCCTACAATGAGCAGTTCTTC. It is translated as CASRTGTSAYNEQFF.